These T cell receptor beta chains were read from a single sample in a study of regulatory T cells in long-lasting Graves disease. TCRdb passed the multiplex PCR reads through MiXCR, listing each CDR3 protein once. The sample shows roughly 400,000 distinct CDR3 sequences, about 15% of them seen only once. These same records also appear under a second study, on T cells in Graves' hyperthyroidism and ophthalmopathy.

This material consisted of peripheral blood mononuclear cells (PBMCs), taken at new diagnosis, from a patient treated with antithyroid drugs. Receptor source: a woman between 35 and 50 years old with Graves disease. CDR3s include the opening cysteine and the closing phenylalanine or tryptophan. The D gene is left open where the match is weak. Rows may omit the clone size; those that give it use once, few, many or a size class.

j_gene | v_gene | abundance | d_gene | CDR3nt | CDR3aa
TRBJ2-2 | TRBV12-3/TRBV12-4 | many | . | TGTGCCAGCAGTTTAGGGGTGGTCGGGGAGCTGTTTTTT | CASSLGVVGELFF
TRBJ2-1 | TRBV3-1 | many | . | TGTGCCAGCAGCCGGCCGGGACTCGAGCAGTTCTTC | CASSRPGLEQFF
TRBJ2-3 | TRBV20-1 | many | . | TGCAGTGCTAGAGGTCAGGGGATGACAGATACGCAGTATTTT | CSARGQGMTDTQYF
TRBJ2-1 | TRBV7-3 | . | . | TGTGCCAGCAGCCCGTCCATGACCTACAATGAGCAGTTCTTC | CASSPSMTYNEQFF
TRBJ2-7 | TRBV4-1 | . | . | TGCGCCAGCAGCCAAGTCCCTGTTACTGGGTCCTACGAGCAGTACTTC | CASSQVPVTGSYEQYF
TRBJ1-6 | TRBV28 | many | . | TGTGCCAGCAGTTCCCTGACAGGTCTTAATTCACCCCTCCACTTT | CASSSLTGLNSPLHF
TRBJ1-1 | TRBV4-2 | . | . | TGTGCCAGCAGCCAAGAAAGTAGACAATACACTGAAGCTTTCTTT | CASSQESRQYTEAFF
TRBJ1-1 | TRBV27 | many | . | TGTGCCAGCAGTGTCCTAGGAGGGGACACTGAAGCTTTCTTT | CASSVLGGDTEAFF
TRBJ2-2 | TRBV12-3/TRBV12-4 | many | TRBD2 | TGTGCCAGCAGTCCGAGAGGACTAGCGGGAAGAGGGGAGCTGTTTTTT | CASSPRGLAGRGELFF
TRBJ1-2 | TRBV3-1 | many | . | TGTGCCAGCAGCCAAGGGGGCATTGACTATGGCTACACCTTC | CASSQGGIDYGYTF
TRBJ1-2 | TRBV6-5 | . | . | TGTGCCAGCAGTTACTCCGGGTCAGCTAATTATGGCTACACCTTC | CASSYSGSANYGYTF
TRBJ1-3 | TRBV7-6 | many | TRBD1 | TGTGCCAGCAGCGCGGACAGGAATACTGGAAACACCATATATTTT | CASSADRNTGNTIYF
TRBJ2-2 | TRBV5-4 | . | . | TGTGCCAGCAGCCTACTGATGAACACCGGGGAGCTGTTTTTT | CASSLLMNTGELFF
TRBJ2-5 | TRBV4-2 | many | . | TGTGCCAGCAGCCAAGGAATCCAAGGGGAGACCCAGTACTTC | CASSQGIQGETQYF
TRBJ2-1 | TRBV29-1 | many | . | TGCAGCGTGTTAGCCTTCCAGGAGCAGTTCTTC | CSVLAFQEQFF
TRBJ2-5 | TRBV9 | many | . | TGTGCCAGCAGCGTATTGGACAAGCCATTGGAGACCCAGTACTTC | CASSVLDKPLETQYF
TRBJ2-3 | TRBV5-1 | few | . | TGCGCCAGCAGCTTGGCCCCGGCAGGGCCCTTGACAGATACGCAGTATTTT | CASSLAPAGPLTDTQYF